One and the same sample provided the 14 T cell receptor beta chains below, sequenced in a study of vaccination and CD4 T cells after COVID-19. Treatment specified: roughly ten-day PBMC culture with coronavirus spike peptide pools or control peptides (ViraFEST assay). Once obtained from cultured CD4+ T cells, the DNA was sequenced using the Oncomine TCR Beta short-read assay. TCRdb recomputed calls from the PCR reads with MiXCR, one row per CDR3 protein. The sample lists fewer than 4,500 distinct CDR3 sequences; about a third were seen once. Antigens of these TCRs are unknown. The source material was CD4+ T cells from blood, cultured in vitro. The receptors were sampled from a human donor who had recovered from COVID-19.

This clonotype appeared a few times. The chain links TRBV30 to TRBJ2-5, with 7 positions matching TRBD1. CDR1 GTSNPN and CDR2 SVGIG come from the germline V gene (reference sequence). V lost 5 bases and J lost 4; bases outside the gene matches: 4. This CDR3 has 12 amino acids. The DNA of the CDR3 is TGTGCCTGGGGTGGGACAGTAGAGACCCAGTACTTC. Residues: CAWGGTVETQYF.

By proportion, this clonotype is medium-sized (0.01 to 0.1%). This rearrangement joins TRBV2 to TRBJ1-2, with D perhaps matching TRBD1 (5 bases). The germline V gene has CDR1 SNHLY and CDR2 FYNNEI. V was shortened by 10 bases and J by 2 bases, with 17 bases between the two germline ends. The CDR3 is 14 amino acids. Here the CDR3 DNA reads TGTGCCAACAAAAAAGGGGCTGCAAACTATGGCTACACCTTC. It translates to CANKKGAANYGYTF.

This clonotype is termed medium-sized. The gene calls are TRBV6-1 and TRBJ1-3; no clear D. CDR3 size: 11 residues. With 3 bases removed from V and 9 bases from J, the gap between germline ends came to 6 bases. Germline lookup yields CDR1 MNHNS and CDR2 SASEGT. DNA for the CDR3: TGTGCCAGCAGTGAGGTTGGCACCATATATTTT. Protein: CASSEVGTIYF.

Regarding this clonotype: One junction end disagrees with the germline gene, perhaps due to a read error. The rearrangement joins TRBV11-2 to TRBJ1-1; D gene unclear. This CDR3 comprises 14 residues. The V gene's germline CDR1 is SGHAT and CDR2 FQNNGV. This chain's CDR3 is CASSPRTGNSEAFF. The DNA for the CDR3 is TGTGCCAGCAGCCCCCGGACGGGGAACTCTGAAGCTTTCTTT.

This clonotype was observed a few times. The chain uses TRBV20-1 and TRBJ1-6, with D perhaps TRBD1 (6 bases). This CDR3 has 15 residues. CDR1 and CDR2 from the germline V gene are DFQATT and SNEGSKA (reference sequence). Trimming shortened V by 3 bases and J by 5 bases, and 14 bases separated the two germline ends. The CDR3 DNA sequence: TGCAGTGCTAGGGAGGCAGGGGTGGATAATTCACCCCTCCACTTT. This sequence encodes CSAREAGVDNSPLHF.

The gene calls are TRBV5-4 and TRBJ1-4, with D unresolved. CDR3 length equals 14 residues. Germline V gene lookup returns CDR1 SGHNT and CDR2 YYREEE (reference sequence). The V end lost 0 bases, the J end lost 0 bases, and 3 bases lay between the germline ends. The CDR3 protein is CASSLAATNEKLFF. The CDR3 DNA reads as TGTGCCAGCAGCTTGGCAGCAACTAATGAAAAACTGTTTTTT.

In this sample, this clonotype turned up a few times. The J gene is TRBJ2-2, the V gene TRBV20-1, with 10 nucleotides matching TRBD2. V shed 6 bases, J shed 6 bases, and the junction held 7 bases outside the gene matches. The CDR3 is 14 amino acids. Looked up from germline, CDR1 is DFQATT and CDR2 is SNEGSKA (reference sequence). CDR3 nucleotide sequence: TGCAGTGCCGCAGCGGGGGGGTTGGCCGGGGAGCTGTTTTTT. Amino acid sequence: CSAAAGGLAGELFF.

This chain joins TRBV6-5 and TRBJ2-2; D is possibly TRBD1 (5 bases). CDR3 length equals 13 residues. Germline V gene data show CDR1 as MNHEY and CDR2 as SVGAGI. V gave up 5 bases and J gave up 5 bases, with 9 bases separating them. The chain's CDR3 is CASSTRQTGELFF. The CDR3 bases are TGTGCCAGCAGTACTCGACAGACCGGGGAGCTGTTTTTT.

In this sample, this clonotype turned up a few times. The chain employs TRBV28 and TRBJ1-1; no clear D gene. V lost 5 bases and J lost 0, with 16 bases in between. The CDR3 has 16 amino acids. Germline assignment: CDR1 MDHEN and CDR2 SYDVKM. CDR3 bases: TGTGCCAGCAGTCTCCGACGGAACTTTATGAACACTGAAGCTTTCTTT. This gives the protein CASSLRRNFMNTEAFF. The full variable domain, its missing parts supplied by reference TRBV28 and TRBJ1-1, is DVKVTQSSRYLVKRTGEKVFLECVQDMDHENMFWYRQDPGLGLRLIYFSYDVKMKEKGDIPEGYSVSREKKERFSLILESASTNQTSMYLCASSLRRNFMNTEAFFGQGTRLTVV.

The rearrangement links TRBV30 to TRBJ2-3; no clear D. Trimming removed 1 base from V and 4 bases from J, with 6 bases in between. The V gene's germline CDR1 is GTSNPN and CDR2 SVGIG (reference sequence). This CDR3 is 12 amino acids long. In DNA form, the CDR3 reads TGTGCCTGGAGTGCCTCCCCAGATACGCAGTATTTT. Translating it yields CAWSASPDTQYF. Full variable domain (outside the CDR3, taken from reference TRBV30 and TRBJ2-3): SQTIHQWPATLVQPVGSPLSLECTVEGTSNPNLYWYRQAAGRGLQLLFYSVGIGQISSEVPQNLSASRPQDRQFILSSKKLLLSDSGFYLCAWSASPDTQYFGPGTRLTVL.

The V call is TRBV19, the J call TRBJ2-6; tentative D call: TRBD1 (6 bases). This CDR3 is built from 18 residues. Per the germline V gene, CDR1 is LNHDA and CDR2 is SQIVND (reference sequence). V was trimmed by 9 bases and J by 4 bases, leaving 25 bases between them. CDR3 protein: CARRLRGHQPPGANVLTF. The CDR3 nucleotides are TGTGCCAGACGGCTAAGGGGACACCAACCGCCGGGGGCCAACGTCCTGACTTTC.

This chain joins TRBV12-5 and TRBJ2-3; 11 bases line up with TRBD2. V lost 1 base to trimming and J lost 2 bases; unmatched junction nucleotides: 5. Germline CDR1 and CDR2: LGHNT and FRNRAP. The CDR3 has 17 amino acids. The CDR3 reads CASGLGLAGGYTDTQYF. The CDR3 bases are TGTGCTAGTGGTTTGGGATTAGCGGGGGGGTACACAGATACGCAGTATTTT. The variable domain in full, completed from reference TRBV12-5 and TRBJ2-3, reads DARVTQTPRHKVTEMGQEVTMRCQPILGHNTVFWYRQTMMQGLELLAYFRNRAPLDDSGMPKDRFSAEMPDATLATLKIQPSEPRDSAVYFCASGLGLAGGYTDTQYFGPGTRLTVL.

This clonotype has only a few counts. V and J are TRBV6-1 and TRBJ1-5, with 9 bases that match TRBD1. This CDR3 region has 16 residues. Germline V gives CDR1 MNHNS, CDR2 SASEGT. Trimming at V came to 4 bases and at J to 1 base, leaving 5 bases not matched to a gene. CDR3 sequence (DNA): TGTGCCAGCAGTGTTAACAGGGGGCCGAGCAATCAGCCCCAGCATTTT. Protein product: CASSVNRGPSNQPQHF.

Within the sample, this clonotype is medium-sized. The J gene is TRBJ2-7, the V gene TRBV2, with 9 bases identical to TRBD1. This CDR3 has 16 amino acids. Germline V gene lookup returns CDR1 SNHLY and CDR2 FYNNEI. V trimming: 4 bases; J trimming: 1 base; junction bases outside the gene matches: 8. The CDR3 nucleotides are TGTGCCAGCAGTGTCTTCGAGACAGGGGGGTCCTACGAGCAGTACTTC. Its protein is CASSVFETGGSYEQYF. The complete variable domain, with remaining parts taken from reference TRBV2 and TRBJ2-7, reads EPEVTQTPSHQVTQMGQEVILRCVPISNHLYFYWYRQILGQKVEFLVSFYNNEISEKSEIFDDQFSVERPDGSNFTLKIRSTKLEDSAMYFCASSVFETGGSYEQYFGPGTRLTVT.